This T cell receptor (beta chain) was identified during a study of shared clonotypes between healthy human individuals. Study-wide results and limits: Sharing across four donors was highest in naive CD4 (around 5%) and lowest in memory CD8 (approximately 0.4%).

V was cut by 0 bases and J by 3 bases, with 9 bases left in between. Germline assignment: CDR1 SGHNT and CDR2 YYREEE (reference sequence). The CDR3 consists of 14 residues. In regard to this clone: Its antigen is still unknown.

Memory CD4+ cells were the fraction left after CD45RA+ naive selection. Measured with immunoSEQ multiplex PCR; TCRdb has only the in-frame clones, and not every one. The profile shows some 980,000 clones, around three quarters of them singletons. The source material was memory CD4+ T cells sorted from blood. Noted subset: CD45RA-negative fraction. The source is a man aged 18 to 29 in good health. This chain connects TRBV5-4 to TRBJ1-1; D may be TRBD1 (5 bases). CDR3 amino acids: CASSLGQRDTEAFF. CDR3 coding DNA: TGTGCCAGCAGCTTGGGACAGCGTGACACTGAAGCTTTCTTT.